This TCR beta chain was observed in a study of T cells and Merkel cell carcinoma outcomes. Findings of the study overall: Merkel cell carcinoma outcomes were reportedly predicted by repertoire and T-cell density.

About this clone: Antigen unknown.

The table came from immunoSEQ multiplex PCR; TCRdb's copy has only in-frame clones and leaves some out. The repertoire holds approximately 15,000 clones, with about 87% as singletons. This TCR was sampled from a human donor with Merkel cell carcinoma. Sequenced sample: tumor tissue from Merkel cell carcinoma.

Here the CDR3 DNA reads TGTGCCAGCAGCTTGGCCGGGGGGTTCACTGGAAACACCATATATTTT. Translation gives CASSLAGGFTGNTIYF. This chain connects TRBV5-6 to TRBJ1-3; D perhaps matches TRBD1 (5 bases). Trimming took off 0 bases at V and 2 bases at J, with 12 bases between the two ends. From germline, CDR1 is SGHDT and CDR2 YYEEEE. This CDR3 has 16 amino acids.